A selection of T cell receptor beta chains follows, all from one sample in a study of blood T cell repertoires in COVID-19. Sequenced by immunoSEQ multiplex PCR; TCRdb stores in-frame clones only, minus some. The sample has around 300,000 clones, approximately 86% seen once. Material for sequencing was peripheral blood. Source of these receptors: a woman in her 30s who had recovered from COVID-19. The CDR3 runs from the conserved cysteine through the conserved F or W. For some rows the clone size is stated as once, few or many, or as a class when expanded; others skip it.

j_gene: TRBJ2-7; abundance: .; v_gene: TRBV27; CDR3aa: CASRRGTGGFYEQYF
j_gene: TRBJ1-6; abundance: once; v_gene: TRBV21-1; CDR3aa: CASSPSNFDSPLHF
j_gene: TRBJ2-5; abundance: .; v_gene: TRBV19; CDR3aa: CASRSGETQYF
j_gene: TRBJ2-7; abundance: .; v_gene: TRBV28; CDR3aa: CASMGIGLAGEAYEQYF
j_gene: TRBJ2-1; abundance: once; v_gene: TRBV7-2; CDR3aa: CASSLEGTFNEQFF
j_gene: TRBJ2-7; abundance: .; v_gene: TRBV18; CDR3aa: CASSPGQNKPNEQYF
j_gene: TRBJ2-3; abundance: few; v_gene: TRBV30; CDR3aa: CAWSLEGGGSDTQYF
j_gene: TRBJ2-5; abundance: few; v_gene: TRBV30; CDR3aa: CAWKGQAQETQYF
j_gene: TRBJ2-7; abundance: few; v_gene: TRBV5-4; CDR3aa: CASSPGQPYEQYF
j_gene: TRBJ1-4; abundance: .; v_gene: TRBV7-6; CDR3aa: CASSRGLNEKLFF
j_gene: TRBJ1-1; abundance: .; v_gene: TRBV19; CDR3aa: CASIRTGGNTEAFF
j_gene: TRBJ2-7; abundance: few; v_gene: TRBV7-9; CDR3aa: CASSLGTPGGGRYYEQYF
j_gene: TRBJ1-2; abundance: once; v_gene: TRBV27; CDR3aa: CASSDSYGYTF
j_gene: TRBJ1-5; abundance: .; v_gene: TRBV6-5; CDR3aa: CASSFGQGNQPQHF
j_gene: TRBJ2-7; abundance: .; v_gene: TRBV27; CDR3aa: CASSFRGTAYEQYF
j_gene: TRBJ2-7; abundance: .; v_gene: TRBV6-5; CDR3aa: CASSWTSAQGYEQYF
j_gene: TRBJ1-4; abundance: .; v_gene: TRBV4-1; CDR3aa: CASSQAPAGVGKKLFF
j_gene: TRBJ2-2; abundance: .; v_gene: TRBV6-6; CDR3aa: CASSWGLGTGELFF